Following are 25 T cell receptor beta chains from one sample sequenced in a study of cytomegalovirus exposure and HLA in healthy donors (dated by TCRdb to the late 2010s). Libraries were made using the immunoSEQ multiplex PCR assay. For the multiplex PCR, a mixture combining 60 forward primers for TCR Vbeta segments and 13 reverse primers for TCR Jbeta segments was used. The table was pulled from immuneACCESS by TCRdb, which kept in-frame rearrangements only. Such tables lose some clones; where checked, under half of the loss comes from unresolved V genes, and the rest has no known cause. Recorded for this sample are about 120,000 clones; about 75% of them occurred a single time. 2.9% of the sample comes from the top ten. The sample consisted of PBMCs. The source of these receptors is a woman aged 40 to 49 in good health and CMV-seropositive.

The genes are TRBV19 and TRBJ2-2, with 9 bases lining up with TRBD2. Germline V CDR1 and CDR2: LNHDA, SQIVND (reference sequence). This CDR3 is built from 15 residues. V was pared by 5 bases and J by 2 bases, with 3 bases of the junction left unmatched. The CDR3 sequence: CASSRLADNTGELFF. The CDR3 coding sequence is TGTGCCAGTAGTCGACTAGCGGACAACACCGGGGAGCTGTTTTTT.

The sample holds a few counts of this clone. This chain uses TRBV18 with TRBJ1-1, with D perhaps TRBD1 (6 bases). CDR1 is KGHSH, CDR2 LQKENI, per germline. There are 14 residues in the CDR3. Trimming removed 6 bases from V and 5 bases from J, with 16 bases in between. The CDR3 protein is CASSPNPRGTEAFF. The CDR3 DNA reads TGTGCCAGCTCTCCCAACCCCAGGGGAACTGAAGCTTTCTTT. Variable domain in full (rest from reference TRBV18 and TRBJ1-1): NAGVMQNPRHLVRRRGQEARLRCSPMKGHSHVYWYRQLPEEGLKFMVYLQKENIIDESGMPKERFSAEFPKEGPSILRIQQVVRGDSAAYFCASSPNPRGTEAFFGQGTRLTVV.

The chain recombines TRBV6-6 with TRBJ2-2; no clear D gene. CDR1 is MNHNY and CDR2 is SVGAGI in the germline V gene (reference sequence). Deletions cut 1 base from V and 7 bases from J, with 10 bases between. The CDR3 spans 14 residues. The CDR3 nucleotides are TGTGCCAGCAGTTACTTAGCAGAAAACGGGGAGCTGTTTTTT. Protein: CASSYLAENGELFF.

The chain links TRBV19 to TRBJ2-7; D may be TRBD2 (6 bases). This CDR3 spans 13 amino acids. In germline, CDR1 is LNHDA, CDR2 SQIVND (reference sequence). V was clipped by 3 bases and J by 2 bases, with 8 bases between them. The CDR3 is CASSMGGPYEQYF. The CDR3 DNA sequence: TGTGCCAGTAGTATGGGAGGACCCTACGAGCAGTACTTC. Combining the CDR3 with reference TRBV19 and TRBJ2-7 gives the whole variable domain DGGITQSPKYLFRKEGQNVTLSCEQNLNHDAMYWYRQDPGQGLRLIYYSQIVNDFQKGDIAEGYSVSREKKESFPLTVTSAQKNPTAFYLCASSMGGPYEQYFGPGTRLTVT.

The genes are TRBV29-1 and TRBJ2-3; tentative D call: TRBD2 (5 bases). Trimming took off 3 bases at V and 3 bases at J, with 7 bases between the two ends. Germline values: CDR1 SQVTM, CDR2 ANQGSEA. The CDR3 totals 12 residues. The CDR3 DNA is TGCAGCGTTGATACTAGTACAGATACGCAGTATTTT. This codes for CSVDTSTDTQYF.

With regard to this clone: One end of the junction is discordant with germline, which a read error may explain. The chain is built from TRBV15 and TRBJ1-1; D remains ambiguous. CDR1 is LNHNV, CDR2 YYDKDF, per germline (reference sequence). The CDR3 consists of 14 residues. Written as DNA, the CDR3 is TGTGCCACCAGCAGAGATAAGGTGAACAGTGAAGCTTTCTTT. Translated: CATSRDKVNSEAFF.

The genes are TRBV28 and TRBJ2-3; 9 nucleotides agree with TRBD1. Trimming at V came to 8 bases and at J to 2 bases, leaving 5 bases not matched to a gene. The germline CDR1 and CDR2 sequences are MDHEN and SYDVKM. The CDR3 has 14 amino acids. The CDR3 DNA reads TGTGCCAGCGCCCGGACAGGGGTCACAGATACGCAGTATTTT. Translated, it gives CASARTGVTDTQYF.

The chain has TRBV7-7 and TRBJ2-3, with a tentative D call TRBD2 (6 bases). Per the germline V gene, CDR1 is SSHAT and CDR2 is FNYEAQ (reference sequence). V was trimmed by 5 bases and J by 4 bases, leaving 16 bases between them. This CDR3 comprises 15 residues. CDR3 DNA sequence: TGTGCCAGCAGCCGCGGACTAACCCCTCCAGATACGCAGTATTTT. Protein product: CASSRGLTPPDTQYF.

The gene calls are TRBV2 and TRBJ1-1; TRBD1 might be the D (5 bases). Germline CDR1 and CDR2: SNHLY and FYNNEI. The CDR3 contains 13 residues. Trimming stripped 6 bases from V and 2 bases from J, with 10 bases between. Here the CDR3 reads CASSGDSNTEAFF. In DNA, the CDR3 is TGTGCCAGCAGCGGTGACAGCAACACTGAAGCTTTCTTT.

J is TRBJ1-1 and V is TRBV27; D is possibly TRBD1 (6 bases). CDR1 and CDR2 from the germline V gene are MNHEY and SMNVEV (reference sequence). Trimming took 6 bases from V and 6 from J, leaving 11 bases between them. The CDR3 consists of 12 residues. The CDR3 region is CASRRGGSEAFF. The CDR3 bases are TGTGCCAGCAGAAGAGGGGGATCTGAAGCTTTCTTT.

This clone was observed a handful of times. CDR3: CATCRTSGQEQYF. DNA of the CDR3: TGTGCCACCTGTCGGACTAGCGGCCAGGAGCAGTACTTC. V and J are TRBV19 and TRBJ2-7, with 10 bases matching TRBD2. Unmatched junction bases numbered 10, after V lost 10 bases and J lost 7 bases. Germline V gives CDR1 LNHDA, CDR2 SQIVND (reference sequence). The CDR3 totals 13 residues.

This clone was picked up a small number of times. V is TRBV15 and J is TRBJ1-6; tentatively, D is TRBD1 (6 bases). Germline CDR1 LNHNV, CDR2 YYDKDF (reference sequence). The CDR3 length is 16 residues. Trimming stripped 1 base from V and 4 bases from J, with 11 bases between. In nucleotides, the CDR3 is TGTGCCACCAGCAGAGGCTCGGACAGATATAATTCACCCCTCCACTTT. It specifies CATSRGSDRYNSPLHF.

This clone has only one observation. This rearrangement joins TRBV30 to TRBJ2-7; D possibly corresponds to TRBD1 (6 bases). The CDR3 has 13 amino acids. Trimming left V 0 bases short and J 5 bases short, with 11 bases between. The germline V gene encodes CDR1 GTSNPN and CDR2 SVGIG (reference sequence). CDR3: CAWSVDRRDEQYF. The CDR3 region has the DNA TGTGCCTGGAGTGTGGACAGAAGGGACGAGCAGTACTTC.

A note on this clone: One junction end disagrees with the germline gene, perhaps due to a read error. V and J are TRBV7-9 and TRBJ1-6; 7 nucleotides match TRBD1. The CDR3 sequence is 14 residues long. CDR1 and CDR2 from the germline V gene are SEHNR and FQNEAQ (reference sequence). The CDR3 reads CSSSLGQSNSPLHF. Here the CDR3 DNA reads TGTTCCAGCAGCCTGGGACAGTCGAATTCACCCCTCCACTTT.

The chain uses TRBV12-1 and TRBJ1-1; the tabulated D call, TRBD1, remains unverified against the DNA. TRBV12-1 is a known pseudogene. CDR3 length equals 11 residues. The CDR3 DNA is TGTGCCAGTTCAGGGCACACTGAAGCTTTCTTT. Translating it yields CASSGHTEAFF.

Here the CDR3 DNA reads TGTGCCAGCAGTCCCGAACAGGGGCAGTGGGAAAAACTGTTTTTT. Protein: CASSPEQGQWEKLFF. J is TRBJ1-4 and V is TRBV2; the match to TRBD1 covers 7 bases. Germline-derived CDR1 and CDR2 are SNHLY and FYNNEI. There are 15 residues in the CDR3. The junction had 11 bases not matched to a gene; V was cut back by 5 bases and J by 8 bases.

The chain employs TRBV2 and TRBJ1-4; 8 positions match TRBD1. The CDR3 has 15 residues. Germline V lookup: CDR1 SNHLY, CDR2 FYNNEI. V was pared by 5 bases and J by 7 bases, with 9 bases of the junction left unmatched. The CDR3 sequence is CASSLDRVQSEKLFF. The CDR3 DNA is TGTGCCAGCAGTTTGGACAGGGTTCAGAGTGAAAAACTGTTTTTT.

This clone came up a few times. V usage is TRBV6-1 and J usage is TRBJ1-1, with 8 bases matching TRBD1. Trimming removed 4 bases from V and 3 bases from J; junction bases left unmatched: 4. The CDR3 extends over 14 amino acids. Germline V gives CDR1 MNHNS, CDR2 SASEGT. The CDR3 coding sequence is TGTGCCAGCAGTGCCCGGACAGGGTACACTGAAGCTTTCTTT. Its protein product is CASSARTGYTEAFF.

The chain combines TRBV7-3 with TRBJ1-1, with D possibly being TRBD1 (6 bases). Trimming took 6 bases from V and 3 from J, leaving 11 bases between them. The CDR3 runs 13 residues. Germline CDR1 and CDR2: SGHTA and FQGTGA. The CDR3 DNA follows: TGTGCCAGCAGTCAACAGGGAGACACTGAAGCTTTCTTT. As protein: CASSQQGDTEAFF.

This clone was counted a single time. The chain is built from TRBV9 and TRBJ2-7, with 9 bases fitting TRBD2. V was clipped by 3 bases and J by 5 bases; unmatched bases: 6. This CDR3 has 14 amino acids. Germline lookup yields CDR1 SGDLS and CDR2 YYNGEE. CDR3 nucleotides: TGTGCCAGCAGCGAAGGGACTAGCTTGCACGAGCAGTACTTC. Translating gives CASSEGTSLHEQYF.

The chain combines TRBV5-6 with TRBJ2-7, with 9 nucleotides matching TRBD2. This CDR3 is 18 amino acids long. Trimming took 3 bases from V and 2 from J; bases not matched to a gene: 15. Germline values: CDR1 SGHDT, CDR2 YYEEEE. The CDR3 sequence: CASSSIVGGLAGTYEQYF. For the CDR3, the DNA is TGTGCCAGCAGCTCTATAGTCGGTGGGCTAGCGGGGACCTACGAGCAGTACTTC.

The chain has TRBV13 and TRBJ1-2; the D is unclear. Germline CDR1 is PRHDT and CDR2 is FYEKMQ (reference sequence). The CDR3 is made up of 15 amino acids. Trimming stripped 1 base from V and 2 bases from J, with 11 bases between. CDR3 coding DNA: TGTGCCAGCAGCTTAGTTCGGTCAGCGAACTATGGCTACACCTTC. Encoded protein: CASSLVRSANYGYTF. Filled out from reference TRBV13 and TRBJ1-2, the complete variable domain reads AAGVIQSPRHLIKEKRETATLKCYPIPRHDTVYWYQQGPGQDPQFLISFYEKMQSDKGSIPDRFSAQQFSDYHSELNMSSLELGDSALYFCASSLVRSANYGYTFGSGTRLTVV.

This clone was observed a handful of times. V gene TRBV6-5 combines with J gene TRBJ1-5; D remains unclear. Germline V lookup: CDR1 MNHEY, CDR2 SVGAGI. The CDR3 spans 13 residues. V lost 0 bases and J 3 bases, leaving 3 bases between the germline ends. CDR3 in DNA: TGTGCCAGCAGTTACTCGTACAATCAGCCCCAGCATTTT. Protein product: CASSYSYNQPQHF.

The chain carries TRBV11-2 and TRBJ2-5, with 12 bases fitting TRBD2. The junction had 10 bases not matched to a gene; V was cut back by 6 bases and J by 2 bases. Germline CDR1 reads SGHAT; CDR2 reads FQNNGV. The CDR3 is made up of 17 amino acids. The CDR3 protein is CASSIPRLAGGQETQYF. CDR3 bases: TGTGCCAGCAGTATACCCAGGCTAGCGGGAGGGCAAGAGACCCAGTACTTC.

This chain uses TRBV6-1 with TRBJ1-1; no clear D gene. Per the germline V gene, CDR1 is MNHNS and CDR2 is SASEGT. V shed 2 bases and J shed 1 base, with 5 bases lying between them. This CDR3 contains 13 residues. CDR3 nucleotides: TGTGCCAGCAGTGAACATAGGAACACTGAAGCTTTCTTT. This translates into CASSEHRNTEAFF.